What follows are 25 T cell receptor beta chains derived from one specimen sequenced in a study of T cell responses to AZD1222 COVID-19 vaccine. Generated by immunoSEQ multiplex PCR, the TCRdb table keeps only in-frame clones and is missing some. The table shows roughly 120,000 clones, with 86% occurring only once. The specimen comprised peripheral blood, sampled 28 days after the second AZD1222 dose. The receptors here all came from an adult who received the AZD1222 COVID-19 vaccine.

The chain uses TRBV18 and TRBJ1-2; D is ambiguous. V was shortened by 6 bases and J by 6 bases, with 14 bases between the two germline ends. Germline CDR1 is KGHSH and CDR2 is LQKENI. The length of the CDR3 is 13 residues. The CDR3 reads CASSSTRQDGYTF. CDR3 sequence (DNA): TGTGCCAGCTCTTCGACTCGGCAAGATGGCTACACCTTC.

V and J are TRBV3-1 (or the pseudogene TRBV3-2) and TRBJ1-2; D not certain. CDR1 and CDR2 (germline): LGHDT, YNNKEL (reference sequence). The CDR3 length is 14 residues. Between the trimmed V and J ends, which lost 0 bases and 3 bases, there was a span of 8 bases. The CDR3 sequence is CASSQDGRYYGYTF. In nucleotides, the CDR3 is TGTGCCAGCAGCCAAGATGGCCGGTACTATGGCTACACCTTC.

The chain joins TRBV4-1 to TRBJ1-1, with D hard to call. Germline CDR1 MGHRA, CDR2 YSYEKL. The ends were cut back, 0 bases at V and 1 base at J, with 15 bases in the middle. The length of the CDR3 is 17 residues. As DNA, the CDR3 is TGCGCCAGCAGCCAAGACCCCCCCCTGTTAGAGAACACTGAAGCTTTCTTT. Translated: CASSQDPPLLENTEAFF.

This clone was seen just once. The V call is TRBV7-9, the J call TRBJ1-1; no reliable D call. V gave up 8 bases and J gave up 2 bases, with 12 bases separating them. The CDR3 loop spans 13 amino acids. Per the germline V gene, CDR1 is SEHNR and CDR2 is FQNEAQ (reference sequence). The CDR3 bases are TGTGCCAGCCGCGGGCAACCTAACACTGAAGCTTTCTTT. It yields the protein CASRGQPNTEAFF.

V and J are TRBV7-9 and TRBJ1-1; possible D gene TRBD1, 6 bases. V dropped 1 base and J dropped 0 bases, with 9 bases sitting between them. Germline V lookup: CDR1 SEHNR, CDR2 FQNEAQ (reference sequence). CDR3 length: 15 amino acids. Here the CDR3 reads CASSLGQGMNTEAFF. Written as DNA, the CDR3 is TGTGCCAGCAGCTTAGGGCAGGGGATGAACACTGAAGCTTTCTTT.

CDR3 in DNA: TGTGCCAGCAGCCAGAAGGGCCGCCGTCCTTCCTATAATTCACCCCTCCACTTT. It codes for CASSQKGRRPSYNSPLHF. The chain is built from TRBV3-1 (or the pseudogene TRBV3-2) and TRBJ1-6, with unresolved D. CDR3 length: 18 residues. Per the germline V gene, CDR1 is LGHDT and CDR2 is YNNKEL (reference sequence). The V end was cut by 3 bases, the J end by 1 base, with 16 bases between.

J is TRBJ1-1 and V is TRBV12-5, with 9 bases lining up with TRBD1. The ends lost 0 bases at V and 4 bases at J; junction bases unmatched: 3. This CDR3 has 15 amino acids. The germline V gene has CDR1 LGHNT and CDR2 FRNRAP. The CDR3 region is CASGLVTGGITEAFF. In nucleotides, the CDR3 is TGTGCTAGTGGTTTGGTAACAGGGGGCATCACTGAAGCTTTCTTT. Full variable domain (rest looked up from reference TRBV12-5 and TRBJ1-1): DARVTQTPRHKVTEMGQEVTMRCQPILGHNTVFWYRQTMMQGLELLAYFRNRAPLDDSGMPKDRFSAEMPDATLATLKIQPSEPRDSAVYFCASGLVTGGITEAFFGQGTRLTVV.

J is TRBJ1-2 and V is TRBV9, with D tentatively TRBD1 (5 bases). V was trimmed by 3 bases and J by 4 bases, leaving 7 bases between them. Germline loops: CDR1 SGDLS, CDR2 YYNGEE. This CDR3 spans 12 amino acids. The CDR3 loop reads CASSGDGYGYTF. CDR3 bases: TGTGCCAGCAGCGGGGACGGCTATGGCTACACCTTC.

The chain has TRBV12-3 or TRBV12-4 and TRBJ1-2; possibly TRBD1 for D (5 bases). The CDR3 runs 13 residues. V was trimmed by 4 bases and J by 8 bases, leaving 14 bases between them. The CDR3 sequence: CASSWGSSGGYTF. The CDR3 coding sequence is TGTGCCAGCAGTTGGGGCAGCTCGGGAGGCTACACCTTC.

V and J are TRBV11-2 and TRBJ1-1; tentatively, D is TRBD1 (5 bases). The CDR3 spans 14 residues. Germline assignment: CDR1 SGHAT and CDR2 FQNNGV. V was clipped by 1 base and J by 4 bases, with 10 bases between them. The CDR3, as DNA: TGTGCCAGCAGCTTAGTCCAGGGAGGCACTGAAGCTTTCTTT. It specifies CASSLVQGGTEAFF.

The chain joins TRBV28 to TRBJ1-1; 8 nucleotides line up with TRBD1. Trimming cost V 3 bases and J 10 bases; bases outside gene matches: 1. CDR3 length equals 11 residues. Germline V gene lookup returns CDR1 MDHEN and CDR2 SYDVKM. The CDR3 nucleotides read TGTGCCAGCAGTTTGGACAGGGCAGCTTTCTTT. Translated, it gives CASSLDRAAFF. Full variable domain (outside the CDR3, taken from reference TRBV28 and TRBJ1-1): DVKVTQSSRYLVKRTGEKVFLECVQDMDHENMFWYRQDPGLGLRLIYFSYDVKMKEKGDIPEGYSVSREKKERFSLILESASTNQTSMYLCASSLDRAAFFGQGTRLTVV.

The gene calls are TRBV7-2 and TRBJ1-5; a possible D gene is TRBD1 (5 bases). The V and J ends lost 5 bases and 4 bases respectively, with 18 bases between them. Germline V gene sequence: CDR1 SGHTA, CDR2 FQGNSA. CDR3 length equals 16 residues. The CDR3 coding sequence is TGTGCCAGCAGCGCACAAGGGACCTCCTCTAATCAGCCCCAGCATTTT. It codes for CASSAQGTSSNQPQHF.

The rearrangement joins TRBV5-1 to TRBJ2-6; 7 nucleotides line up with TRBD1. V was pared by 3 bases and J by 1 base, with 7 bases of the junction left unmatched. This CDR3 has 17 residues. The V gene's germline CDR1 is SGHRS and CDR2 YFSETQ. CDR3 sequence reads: CASSSRDRQSGANVLTF. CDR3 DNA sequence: TGCGCCAGCAGCTCCCGGGACAGACAGTCTGGGGCCAACGTCCTGACTTTC.

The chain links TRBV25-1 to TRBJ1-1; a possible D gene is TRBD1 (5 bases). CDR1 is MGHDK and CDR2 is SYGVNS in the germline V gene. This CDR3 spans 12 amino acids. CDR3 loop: CATRRGNTEAFF. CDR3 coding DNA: TGTGCTACAAGAAGGGGAAACACTGAAGCTTTCTTT.

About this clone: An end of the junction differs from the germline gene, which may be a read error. CDR3 protein: CASRDRGRVNTIYF. Here the CDR3 DNA reads TGTGCTAGTAGGGACAGGGGCCGAGTAAACACCATATATTTT. This chain uses TRBV19 with TRBJ1-3; 10 nucleotides match TRBD1. Germline CDR1 reads LNHDA; CDR2 reads SQIVND (reference sequence). CDR3 size: 14 residues.

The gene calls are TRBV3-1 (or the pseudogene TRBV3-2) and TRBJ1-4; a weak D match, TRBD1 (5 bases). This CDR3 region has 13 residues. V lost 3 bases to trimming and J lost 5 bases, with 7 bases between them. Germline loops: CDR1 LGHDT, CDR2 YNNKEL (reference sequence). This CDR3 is CASSHAGNEKLFF. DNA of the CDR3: TGTGCCAGCAGCCATGCAGGGAATGAAAAACTGTTTTTT.

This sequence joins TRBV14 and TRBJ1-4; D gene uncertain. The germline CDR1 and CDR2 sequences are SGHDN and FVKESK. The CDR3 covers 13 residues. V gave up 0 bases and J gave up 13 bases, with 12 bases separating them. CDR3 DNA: TGTGCCAGCAGCCAAGAAGAGGGCAATGCACTGTTTTTT. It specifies CASSQEEGNALFF.

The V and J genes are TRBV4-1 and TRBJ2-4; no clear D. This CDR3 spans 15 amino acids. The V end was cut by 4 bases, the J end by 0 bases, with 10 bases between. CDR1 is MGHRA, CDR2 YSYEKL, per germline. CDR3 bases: TGCGCCAGCAGCCTGGGCCGGTTAGCCAAAAACATTCAGTACTTC. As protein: CASSLGRLAKNIQYF.

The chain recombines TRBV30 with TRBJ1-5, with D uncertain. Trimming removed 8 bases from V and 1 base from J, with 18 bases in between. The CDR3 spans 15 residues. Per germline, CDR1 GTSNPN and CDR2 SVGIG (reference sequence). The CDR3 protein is CARSTKGGSNQPQHF. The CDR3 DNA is TGTGCCCGATCGACGAAGGGCGGCAGCAATCAGCCCCAGCATTTT.

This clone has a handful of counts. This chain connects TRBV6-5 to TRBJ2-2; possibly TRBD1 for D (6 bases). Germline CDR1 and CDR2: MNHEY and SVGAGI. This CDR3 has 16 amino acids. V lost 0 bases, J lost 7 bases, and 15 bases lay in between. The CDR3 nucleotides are TGTGCCAGCAGTTACTCTATGGGGGCAGGTGACGGGGAGCTGTTTTTT. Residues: CASSYSMGAGDGELFF.

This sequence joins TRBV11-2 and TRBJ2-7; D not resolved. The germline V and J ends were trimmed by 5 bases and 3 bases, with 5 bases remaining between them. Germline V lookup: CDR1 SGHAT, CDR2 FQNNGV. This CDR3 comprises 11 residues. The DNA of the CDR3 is TGTGCCAGCAGCCAGAACTACGAGCAGTACTTC. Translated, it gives CASSQNYEQYF.

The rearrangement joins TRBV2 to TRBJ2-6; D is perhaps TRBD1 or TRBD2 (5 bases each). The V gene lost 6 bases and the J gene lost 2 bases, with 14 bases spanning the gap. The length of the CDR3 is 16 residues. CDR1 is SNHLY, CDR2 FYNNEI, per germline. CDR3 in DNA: TGTGCCAGCAGCCGGGGCGACCCTCCTGGGGCCAACGTCCTGACTTTC. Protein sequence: CASSRGDPPGANVLTF.

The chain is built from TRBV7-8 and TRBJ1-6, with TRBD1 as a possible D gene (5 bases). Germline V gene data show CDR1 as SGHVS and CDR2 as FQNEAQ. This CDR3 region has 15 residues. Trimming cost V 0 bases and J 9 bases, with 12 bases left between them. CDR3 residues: CASSLAAGRGSPLHF. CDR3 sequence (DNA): TGTGCCAGCAGCTTAGCGGCAGGGCGCGGTTCACCCCTCCACTTT.

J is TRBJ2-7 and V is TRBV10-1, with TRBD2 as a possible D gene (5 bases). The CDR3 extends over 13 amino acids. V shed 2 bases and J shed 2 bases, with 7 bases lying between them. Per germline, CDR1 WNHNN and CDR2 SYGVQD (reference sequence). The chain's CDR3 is CASSESGTYEQYF. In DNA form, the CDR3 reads TGCGCCAGCAGTGAGAGCGGCACCTACGAGCAGTACTTC.

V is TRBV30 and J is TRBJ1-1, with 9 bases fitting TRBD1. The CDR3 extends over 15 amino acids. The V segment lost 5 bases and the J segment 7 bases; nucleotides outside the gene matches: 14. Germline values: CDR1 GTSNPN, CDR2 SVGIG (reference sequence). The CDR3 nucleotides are TGTGCCTGGGGGGCGGGACAGGGAGGAAGGCTTGAAGCTTTCTTT. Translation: CAWGAGQGGRLEAFF.